Described below is a single T cell receptor beta chain sequence and its context. With a J-beta primer mix and a sample-barcoded 5' primer, a second PCR ran roughly 6 to 12 cycles. A single record per CDR3 protein comes from TCRdb applying MiXCR to the 5' RACE reads. The sample records roughly 550,000 distinct CDR3 sequences, nearly 25% being singletons. The record originates from a study of blood T cells in healthy people across ages. These data were also filed under a second study, of T cells of mothers and their children.

The sequenced material came from blood. The clonotype comes from a boy aged 5 to 17 in good health.

The CDR3 reads CAISKNPGLISYEHYF. The CDR3 DNA reads as TGTGCCATCAGTAAGAATCCGGGACTGATTTCCTACGAGCATTACTTC. The chain carries TRBV10-3 and TRBJ2-5, with a weak D call TRBD2 (6 bases). In germline, CDR1 is ENHRY, CDR2 SYGVKD. The germline V and J ends were trimmed by 5 bases and 14 bases, with 30 bases remaining between them. The CDR3 runs to 16 residues.